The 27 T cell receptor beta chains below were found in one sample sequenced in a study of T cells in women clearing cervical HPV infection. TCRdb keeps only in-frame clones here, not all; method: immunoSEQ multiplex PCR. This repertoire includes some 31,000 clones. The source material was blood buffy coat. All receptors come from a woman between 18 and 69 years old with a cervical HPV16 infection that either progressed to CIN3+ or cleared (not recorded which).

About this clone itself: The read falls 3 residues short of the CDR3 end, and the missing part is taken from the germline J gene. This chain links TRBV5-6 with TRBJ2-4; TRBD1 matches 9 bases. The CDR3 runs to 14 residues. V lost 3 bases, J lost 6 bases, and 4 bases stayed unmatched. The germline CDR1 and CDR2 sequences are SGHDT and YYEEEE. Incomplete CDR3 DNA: TGTGCCAGCAGCTACGGGGACAGGGTAAACATT. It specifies CASSYGDRVNI. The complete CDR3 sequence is CASSYGDRVNIQYF.

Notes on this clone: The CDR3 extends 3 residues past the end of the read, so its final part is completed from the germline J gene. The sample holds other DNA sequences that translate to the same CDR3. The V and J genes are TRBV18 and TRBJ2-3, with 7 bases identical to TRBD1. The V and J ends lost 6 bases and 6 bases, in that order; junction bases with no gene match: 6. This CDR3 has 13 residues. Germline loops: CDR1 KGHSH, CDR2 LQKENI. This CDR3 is CASSPDREDTQYF. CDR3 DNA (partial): TGTGCCAGCTCGCCTGACAGGGAGGATACG.

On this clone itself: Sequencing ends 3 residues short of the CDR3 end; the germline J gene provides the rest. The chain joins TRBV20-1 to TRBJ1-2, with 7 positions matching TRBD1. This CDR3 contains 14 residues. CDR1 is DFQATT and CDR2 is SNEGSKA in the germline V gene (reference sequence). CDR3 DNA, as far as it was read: TGCAGTGCTAGATCCCCGGACAGGAGGGGAGGC. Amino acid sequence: CSARSPDRRGG. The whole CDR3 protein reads CSARSPDRRGGYTF.

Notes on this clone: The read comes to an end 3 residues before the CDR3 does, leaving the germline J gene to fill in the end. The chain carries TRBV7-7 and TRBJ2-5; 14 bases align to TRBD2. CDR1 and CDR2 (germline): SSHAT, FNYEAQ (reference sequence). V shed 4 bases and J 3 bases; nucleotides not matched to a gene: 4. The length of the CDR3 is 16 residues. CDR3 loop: CASSSGLAGGKETQYF. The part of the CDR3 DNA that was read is TGTGCCAGCAGCTCCGGACTAGCGGGGGGAAAAGAGACC.

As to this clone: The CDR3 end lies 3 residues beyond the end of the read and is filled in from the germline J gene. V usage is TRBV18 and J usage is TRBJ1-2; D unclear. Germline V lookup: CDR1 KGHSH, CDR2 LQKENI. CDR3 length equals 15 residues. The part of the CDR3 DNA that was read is TGTGCCAGCTCCCTCAGCGCTAGCGCCTCCTACGAC. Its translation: CASSLSASASYD. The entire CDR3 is CASSLSASASYDYTF.

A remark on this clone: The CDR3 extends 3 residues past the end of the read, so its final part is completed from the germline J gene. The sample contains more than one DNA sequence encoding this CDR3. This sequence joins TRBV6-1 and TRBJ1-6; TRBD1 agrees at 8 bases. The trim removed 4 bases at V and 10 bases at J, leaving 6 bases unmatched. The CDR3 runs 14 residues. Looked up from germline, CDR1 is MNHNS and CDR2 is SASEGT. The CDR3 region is CASSAGTGASPLHF. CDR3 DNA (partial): TGTGCCAGCAGTGCCGGGACAGGAGCCTCACCC.

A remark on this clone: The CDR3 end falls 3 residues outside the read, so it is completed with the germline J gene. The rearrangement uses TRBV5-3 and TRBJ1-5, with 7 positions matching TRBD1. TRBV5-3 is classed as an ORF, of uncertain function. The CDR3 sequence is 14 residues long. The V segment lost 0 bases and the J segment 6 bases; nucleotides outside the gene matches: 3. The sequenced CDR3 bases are TGTGCCAGAAGCTTGGACAGGGGCTCTCAGCCC. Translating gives CARSLDRGSQP. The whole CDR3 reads CARSLDRGSQPQHF.

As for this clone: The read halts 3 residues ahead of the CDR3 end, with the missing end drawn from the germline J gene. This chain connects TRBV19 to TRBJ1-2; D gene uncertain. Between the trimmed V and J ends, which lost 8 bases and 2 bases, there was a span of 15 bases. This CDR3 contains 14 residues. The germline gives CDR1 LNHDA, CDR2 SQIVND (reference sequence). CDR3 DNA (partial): TGTGCCAGTGAGGGCCGAGGAAGCAACTATGGC. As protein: CASEGRGSNYG. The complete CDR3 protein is CASEGRGSNYGYTF. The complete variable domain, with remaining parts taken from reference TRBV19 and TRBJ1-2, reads DGGITQSPKYLFRKEGQNVTLSCEQNLNHDAMYWYRQDPGQGLRLIYYSQIVNDFQKGDIAEGYSVSREKKESFPLTVTSAQKNPTAFYLCASEGRGSNYGYTFGSGTRLTVV.

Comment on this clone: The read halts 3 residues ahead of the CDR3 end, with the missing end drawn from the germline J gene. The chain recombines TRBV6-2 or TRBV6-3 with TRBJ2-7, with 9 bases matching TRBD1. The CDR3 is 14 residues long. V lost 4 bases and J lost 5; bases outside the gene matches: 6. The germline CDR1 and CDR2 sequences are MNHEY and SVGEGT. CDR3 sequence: CASSFLDRGNEQYF. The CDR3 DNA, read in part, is TGTGCCAGCAGTTTCCTGGACAGGGGCAACGAG.

The part of the CDR3 DNA that was read is TGCGCCAGCAGCTTGGCGCTAGCGGGAGGGCAGTACCAAGAGACC. Its translation is CASSLALAGGQYQET. The complete CDR3 protein is CASSLALAGGQYQETYTF. The rearrangement links TRBV5-1 to TRBJ1-2, with D unresolved. The CDR3 end falls 3 residues outside the read, so it is completed with the germline J gene. The CDR3 totals 18 residues. The germline CDR1 and CDR2 sequences are SGHRS and YFSETQ. The full variable domain, rest sourced from reference TRBV5-1 and TRBJ1-2, is KAGVTQTPRYLIKTRGQQVTLSCSPISGHRSVSWYQQTPGQGLQFLFEYFSETQRNKGNFPGRFSGRQFSNSRSEMNVSTLELGDSALYLCASSLALAGGQYQETYTFGSGTRLTVV.

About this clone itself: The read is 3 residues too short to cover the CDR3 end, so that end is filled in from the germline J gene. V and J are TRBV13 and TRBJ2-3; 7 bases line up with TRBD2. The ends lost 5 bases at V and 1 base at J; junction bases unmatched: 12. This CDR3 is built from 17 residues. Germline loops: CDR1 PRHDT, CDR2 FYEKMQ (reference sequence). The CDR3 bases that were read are TGTGCCAGCAGCCCCTGTTGTGGGCTAGCGGGCACAGATACG. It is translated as CASSPCCGLAGTDT. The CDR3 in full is CASSPCCGLAGTDTQYF.

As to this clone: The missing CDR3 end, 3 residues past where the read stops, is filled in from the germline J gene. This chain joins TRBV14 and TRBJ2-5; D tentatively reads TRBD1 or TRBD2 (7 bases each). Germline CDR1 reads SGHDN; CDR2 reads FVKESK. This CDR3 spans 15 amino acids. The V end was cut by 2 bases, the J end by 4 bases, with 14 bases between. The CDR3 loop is CASSQLTGRAETQYF. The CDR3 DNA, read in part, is TGTGCCAGCAGCCAATTGACAGGGAGGGCAGAGACC.

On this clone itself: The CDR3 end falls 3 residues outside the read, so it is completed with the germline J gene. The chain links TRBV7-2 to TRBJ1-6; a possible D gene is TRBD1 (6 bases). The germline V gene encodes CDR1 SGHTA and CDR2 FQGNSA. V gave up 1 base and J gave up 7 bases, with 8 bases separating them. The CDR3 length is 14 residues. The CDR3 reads CASSLGGGNSPLHF. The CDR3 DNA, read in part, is TGTGCCAGCAGCTTAGGAGGGGGAAATTCACCC.

CDR3 in amino acids: CASSLGGELDGYTF. Partial CDR3 DNA: TGTGCCAGCAGCTTAGGGGGGGAGCTTGATGGC. This chain joins TRBV7-9 and TRBJ1-2, with a tentative D call TRBD1 (5 bases). Sequencing ends 3 residues short of the CDR3 end; the germline J gene provides the rest. The V gene lost 1 base and the J gene lost 6 bases, with 12 bases spanning the gap. Germline V lookup: CDR1 SEHNR, CDR2 FQNEAQ (reference sequence). CDR3 length equals 14 residues.

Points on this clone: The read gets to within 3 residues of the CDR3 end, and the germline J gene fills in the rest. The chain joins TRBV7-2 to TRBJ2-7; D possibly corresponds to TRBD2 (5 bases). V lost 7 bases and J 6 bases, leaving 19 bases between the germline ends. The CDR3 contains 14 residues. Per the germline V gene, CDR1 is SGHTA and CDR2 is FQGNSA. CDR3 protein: CASTARSGWREQYF. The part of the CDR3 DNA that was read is TGTGCCAGCACCGCCCGTTCGGGGTGGCGCGAG.

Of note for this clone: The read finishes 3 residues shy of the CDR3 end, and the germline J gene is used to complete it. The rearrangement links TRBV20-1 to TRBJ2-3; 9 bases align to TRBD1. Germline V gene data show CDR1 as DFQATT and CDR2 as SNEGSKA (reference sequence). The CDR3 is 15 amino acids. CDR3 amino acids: CSARPGQGSNQPQYF. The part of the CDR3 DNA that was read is TGCAGTGCTAGACCAGGACAGGGGAGCAATCAGCCG.

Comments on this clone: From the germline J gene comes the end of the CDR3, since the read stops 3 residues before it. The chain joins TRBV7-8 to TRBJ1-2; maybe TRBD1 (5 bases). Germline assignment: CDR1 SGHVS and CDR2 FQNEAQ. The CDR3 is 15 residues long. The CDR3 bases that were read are TGTGCCAGCAGCCTTCTTTTCCAGGGAGCTGAGGGC. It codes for CASSLLFQGAEG. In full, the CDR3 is CASSLLFQGAEGYTF.

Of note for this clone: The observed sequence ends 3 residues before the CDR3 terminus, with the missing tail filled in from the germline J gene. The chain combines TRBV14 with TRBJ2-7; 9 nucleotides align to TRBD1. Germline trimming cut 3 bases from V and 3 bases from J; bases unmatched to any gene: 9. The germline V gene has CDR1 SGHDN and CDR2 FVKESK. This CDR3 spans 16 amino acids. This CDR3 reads CASSHRTGVGFYEQYF. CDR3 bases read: TGTGCCAGCAGCCATAGGACAGGGGTCGGATTCTACGAG.

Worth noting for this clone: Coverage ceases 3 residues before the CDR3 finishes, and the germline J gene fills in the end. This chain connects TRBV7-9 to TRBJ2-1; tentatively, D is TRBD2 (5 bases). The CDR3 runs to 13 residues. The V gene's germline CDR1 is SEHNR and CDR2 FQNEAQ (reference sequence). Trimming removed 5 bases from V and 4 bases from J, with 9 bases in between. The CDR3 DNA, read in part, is TGTGCCAGCAGCCTTACTAGTTACAATGAG. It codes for CASSLTSYNE. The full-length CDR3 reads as CASSLTSYNEQFF.

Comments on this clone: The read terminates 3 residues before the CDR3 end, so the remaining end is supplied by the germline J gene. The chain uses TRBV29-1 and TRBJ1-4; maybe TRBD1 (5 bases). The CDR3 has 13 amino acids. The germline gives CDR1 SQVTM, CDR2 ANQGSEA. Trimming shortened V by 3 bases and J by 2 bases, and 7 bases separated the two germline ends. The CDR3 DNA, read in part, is TGCAGCGTTGATGGGGGGACTAATGAAAAA. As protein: CSVDGGTNEK. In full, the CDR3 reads CSVDGGTNEKLFF.

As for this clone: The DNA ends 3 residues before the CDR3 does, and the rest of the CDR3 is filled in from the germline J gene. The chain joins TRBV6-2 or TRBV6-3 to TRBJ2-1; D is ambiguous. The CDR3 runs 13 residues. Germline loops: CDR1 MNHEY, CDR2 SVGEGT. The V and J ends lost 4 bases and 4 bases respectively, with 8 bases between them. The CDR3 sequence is CASSWAQYNEQFF. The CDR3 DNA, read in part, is TGTGCCAGCAGTTGGGCACAGTACAATGAG.

The CDR3 sequence: CASSLVGGGSNTEAFF. CDR3 DNA (partial): TGTGCCAGCAGCTTAGTAGGGGGGGGGTCGAACACTGAA. The chain has TRBV7-8 and TRBJ1-1; D might be TRBD1 (6 bases). The DNA ends 3 residues before the CDR3 does, and the rest of the CDR3 is filled in from the germline J gene. Germline CDR1 and CDR2: SGHVS and FQNEAQ. Trimming left V 1 base short and J 1 base short, with 13 bases between. This CDR3 has 16 amino acids. Variable domain in full (rest from reference TRBV7-8 and TRBJ1-1): GAGVSQSPRYKVAKRGQDVALRCDPISGHVSLFWYQQALGQGPEFLTYFQNEAQLDKSGLPSDRFFAERPEGSVSTLKIQRTQQEDSAVYLCASSLVGGGSNTEAFFGQGTRLTVV.

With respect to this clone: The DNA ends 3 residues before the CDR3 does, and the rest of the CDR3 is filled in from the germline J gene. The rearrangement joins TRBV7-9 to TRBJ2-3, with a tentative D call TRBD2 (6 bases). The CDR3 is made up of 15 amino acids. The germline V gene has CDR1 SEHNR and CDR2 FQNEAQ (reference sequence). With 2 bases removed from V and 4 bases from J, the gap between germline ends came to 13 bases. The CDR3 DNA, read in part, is TGTGCCAGCAGCTTAAGGGGCGGGGACTCAGATACG. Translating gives CASSLRGGDSDT. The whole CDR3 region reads CASSLRGGDSDTQYF.

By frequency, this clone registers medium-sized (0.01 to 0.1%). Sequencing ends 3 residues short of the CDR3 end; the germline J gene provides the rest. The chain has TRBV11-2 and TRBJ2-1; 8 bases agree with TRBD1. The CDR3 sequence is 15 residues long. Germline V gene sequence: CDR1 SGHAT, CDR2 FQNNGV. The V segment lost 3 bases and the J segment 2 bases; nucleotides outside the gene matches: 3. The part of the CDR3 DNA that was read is TGTGCCAGCAGCTTGGACAGGGACCCCTACAATGAG. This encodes CASSLDRDPYNE. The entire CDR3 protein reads CASSLDRDPYNEQFF.

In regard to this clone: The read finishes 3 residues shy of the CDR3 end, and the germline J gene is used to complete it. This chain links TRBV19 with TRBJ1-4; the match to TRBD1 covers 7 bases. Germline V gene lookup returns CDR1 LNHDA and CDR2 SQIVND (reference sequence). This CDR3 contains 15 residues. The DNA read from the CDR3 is TGTGCCAGTAGTATGGGGCTGACAGGGATCAACGAA. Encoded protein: CASSMGLTGINE. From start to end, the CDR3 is CASSMGLTGINELFF. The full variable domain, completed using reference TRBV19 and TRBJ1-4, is DGGITQSPKYLFRKEGQNVTLSCEQNLNHDAMYWYRQDPGQGLRLIYYSQIVNDFQKGDIAEGYSVSREKKESFPLTVTSAQKNPTAFYLCASSMGLTGINELFFGSGTQLSVL.

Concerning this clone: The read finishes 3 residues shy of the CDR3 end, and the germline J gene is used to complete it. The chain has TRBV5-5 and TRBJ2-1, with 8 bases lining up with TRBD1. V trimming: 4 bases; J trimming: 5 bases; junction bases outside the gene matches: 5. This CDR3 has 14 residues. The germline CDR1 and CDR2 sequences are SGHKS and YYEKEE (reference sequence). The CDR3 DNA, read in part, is TGTGCCAGCAGCCCGGACAGGGTTCACAATGAG. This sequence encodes CASSPDRVHNE. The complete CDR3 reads CASSPDRVHNEQFF.

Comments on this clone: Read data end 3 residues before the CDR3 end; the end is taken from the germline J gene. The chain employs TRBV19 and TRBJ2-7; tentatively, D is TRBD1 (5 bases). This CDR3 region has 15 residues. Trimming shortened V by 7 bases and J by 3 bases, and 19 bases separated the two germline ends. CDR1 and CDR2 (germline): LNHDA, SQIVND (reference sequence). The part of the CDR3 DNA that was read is TGTGCCAGTAACCCTACAGGACGATCCCGCTACGAG. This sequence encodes CASNPTGRSRYE. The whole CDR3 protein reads CASNPTGRSRYEQYF.